This T cell receptor (beta chain) was profiled in a study of T-cell reconstitution after alpha-beta-depleted transplantation in children. A library of TCRbeta sequences, prepared with unique molecular identifiers, was generated. A single record per CDR3 protein comes from TCRdb applying MiXCR to the PCR reads. The sample includes a few hundred thousand distinct CDR3 sequences, 9.9% of them seen just once. This clonotype appeared a few times. CDR1 and CDR2 (germline): KGHSH, LQKENI. The CDR3 sequence is 17 residues long. V gave up 0 bases and J gave up 4 bases, with 15 bases separating them. Sequencing was performed on PBMCs from the stem cell graft donor, taken from the stem cell graft. The TCR originated in a human donor who donated a stem cell graft to a child with SCID. The chain carries TRBV18 and TRBJ2-2; D tentatively fits TRBD1 or TRBD2 (5 bases each). This CDR3 is CASSPPGRHLGTGELFF. The DNA of the CDR3 is TGTGCCAGCTCACCACCGGGACGGCATTTGGGCACCGGGGAGCTGTTTTTT.